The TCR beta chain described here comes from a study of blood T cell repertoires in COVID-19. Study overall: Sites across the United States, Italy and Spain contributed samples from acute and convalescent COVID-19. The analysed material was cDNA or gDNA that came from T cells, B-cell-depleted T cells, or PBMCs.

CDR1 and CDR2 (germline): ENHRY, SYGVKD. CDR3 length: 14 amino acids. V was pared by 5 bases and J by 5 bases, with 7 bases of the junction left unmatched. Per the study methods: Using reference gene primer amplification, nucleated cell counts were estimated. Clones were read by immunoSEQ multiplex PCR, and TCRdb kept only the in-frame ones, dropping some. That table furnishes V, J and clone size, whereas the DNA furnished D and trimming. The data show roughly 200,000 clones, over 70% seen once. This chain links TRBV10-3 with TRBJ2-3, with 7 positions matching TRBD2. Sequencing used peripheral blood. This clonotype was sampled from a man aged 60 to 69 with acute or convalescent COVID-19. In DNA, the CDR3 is TGTGCCATCAGTTTGGGGACTACCAAAGATACGCAGTATTTT. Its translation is CAISLGTTKDTQYF.